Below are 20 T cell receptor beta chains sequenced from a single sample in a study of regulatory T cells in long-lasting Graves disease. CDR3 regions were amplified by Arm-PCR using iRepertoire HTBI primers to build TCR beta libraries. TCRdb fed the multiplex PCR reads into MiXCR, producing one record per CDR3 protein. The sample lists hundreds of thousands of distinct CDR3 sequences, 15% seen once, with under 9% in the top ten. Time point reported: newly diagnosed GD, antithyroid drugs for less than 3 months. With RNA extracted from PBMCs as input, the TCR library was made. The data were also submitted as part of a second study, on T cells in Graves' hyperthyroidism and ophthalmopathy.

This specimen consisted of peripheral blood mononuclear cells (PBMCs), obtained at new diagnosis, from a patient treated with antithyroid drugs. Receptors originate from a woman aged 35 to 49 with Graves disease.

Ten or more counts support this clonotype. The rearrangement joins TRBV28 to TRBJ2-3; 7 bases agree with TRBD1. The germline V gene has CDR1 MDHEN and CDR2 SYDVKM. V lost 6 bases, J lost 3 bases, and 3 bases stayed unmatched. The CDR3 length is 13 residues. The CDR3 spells CASRPQGTDTQYF. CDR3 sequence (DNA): TGTGCCAGCAGACCACAGGGGACAGATACGCAGTATTTT.

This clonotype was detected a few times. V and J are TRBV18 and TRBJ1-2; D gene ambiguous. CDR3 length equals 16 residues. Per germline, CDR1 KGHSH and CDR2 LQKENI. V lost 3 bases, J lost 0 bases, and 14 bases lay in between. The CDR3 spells CASSPFGRRANYGYTF. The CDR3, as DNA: TGTGCCAGCTCACCTTTTGGGAGGAGAGCTAACTATGGCTACACCTTC.

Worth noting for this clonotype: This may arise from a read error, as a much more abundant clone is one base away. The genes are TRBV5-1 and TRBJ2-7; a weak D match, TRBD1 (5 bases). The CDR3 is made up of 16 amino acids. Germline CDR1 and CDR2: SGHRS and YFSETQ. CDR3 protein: CTSSPLTGVSSYEQYF. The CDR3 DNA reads TGCACCAGCTCCCCTCTTACAGGCGTCAGCTCCTACGAGCAGTACTTC.

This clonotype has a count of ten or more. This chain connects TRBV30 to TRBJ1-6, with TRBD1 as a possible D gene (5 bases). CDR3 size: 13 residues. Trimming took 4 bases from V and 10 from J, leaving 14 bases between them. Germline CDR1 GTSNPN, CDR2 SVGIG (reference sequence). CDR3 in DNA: TGTGCCTGGACCGCAGGGTTTCGGTCACCCCTCCACTTT. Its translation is CAWTAGFRSPLHF.

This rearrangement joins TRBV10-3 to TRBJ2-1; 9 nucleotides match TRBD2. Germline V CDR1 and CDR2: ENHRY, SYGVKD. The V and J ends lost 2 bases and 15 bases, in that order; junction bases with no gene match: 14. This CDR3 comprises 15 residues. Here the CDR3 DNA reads TGTGCCATCAGTGAGCCGGGACTAGCAGGATTTAGGCCGTTCTTC. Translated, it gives CAISEPGLAGFRPFF.

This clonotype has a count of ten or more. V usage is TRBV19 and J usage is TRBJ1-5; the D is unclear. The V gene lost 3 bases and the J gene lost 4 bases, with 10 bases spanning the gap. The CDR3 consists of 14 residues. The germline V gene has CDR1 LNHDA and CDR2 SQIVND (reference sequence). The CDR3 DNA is TGTGCCAGTAGTATTGGGTTGGGTAATCAGCCCCAGCATTTT. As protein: CASSIGLGNQPQHF.

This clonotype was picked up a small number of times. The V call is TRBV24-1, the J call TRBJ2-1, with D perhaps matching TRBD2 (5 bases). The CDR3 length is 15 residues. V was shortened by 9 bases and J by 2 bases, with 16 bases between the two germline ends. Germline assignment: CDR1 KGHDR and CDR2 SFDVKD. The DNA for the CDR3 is TGTGCCACCGCCAGAGGGCCGGGCCCCTACAATGAGCAGTTCTTC. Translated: CATARGPGPYNEQFF.

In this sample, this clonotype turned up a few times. DNA of the CDR3: TGTGCCATCAGTGGAGAGACTAGCGGGAGATATTACACAGATACGCAGTATTTT. Its protein product is CAISGETSGRYYTDTQYF. The chain links TRBV10-3 to TRBJ2-3, with 12 bases lining up with TRBD2. The junction had 10 bases not matched to a gene; V was cut back by 4 bases and J by 2 bases. The CDR3 runs to 18 residues. Germline CDR1 is ENHRY and CDR2 is SYGVKD.

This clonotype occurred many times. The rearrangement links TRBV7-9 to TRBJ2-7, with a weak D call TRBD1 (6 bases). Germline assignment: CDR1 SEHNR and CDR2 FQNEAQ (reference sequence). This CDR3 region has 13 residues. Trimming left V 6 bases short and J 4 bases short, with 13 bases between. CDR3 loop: CASSSTGPYEQYF. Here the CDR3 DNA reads TGTGCCAGCAGTTCAACAGGGCCATACGAGCAGTACTTC.

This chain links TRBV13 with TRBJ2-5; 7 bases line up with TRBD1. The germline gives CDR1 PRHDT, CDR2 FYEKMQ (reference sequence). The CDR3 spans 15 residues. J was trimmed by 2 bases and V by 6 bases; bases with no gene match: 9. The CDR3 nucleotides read TGTGCCAGCAGTTCCTCACCGGGACAGCAAGAGACCCAGTACTTC. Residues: CASSSSPGQQETQYF.

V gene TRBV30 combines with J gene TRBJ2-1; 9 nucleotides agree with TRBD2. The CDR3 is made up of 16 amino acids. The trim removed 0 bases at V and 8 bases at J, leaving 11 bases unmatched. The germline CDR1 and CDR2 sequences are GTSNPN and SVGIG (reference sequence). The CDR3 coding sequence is TGTGCCTGGAGTGTACCACAGAGCGGGAGGAGAGATGAGCAGTTCTTC. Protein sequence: CAWSVPQSGRRDEQFF.

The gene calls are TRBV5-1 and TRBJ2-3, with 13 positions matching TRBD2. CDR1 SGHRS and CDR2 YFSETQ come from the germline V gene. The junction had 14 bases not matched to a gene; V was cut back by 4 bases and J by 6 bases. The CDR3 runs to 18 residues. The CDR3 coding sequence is TGCGCCAGCAGCGGCGGGACTAGCGGGATCAAAATAATGGATACGCAGTATTTT. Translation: CASSGGTSGIKIMDTQYF.

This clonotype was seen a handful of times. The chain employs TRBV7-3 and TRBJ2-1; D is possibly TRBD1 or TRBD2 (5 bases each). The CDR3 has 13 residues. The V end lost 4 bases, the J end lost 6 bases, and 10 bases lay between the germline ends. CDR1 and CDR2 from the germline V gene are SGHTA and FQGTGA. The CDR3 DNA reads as TGTGCCAGCAGCTCAGAGGGACCCAATGAGCAGTTCTTC. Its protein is CASSSEGPNEQFF.

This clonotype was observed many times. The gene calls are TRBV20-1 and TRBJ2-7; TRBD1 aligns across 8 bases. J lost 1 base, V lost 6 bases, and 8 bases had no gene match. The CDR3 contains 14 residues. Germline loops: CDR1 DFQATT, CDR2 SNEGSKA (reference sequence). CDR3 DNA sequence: TGCAGTGCCGCTGGGACAGGATATTCCTACGAGCAGTACTTC. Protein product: CSAAGTGYSYEQYF.

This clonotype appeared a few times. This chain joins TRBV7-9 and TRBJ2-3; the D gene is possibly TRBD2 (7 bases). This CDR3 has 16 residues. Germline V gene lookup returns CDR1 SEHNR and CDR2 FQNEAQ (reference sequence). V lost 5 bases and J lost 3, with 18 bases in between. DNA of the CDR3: TGTGCCAGCAGCCTACGGGGGGCCGCAGGAACAGATACGCAGTATTTT. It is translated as CASSLRGAAGTDTQYF.

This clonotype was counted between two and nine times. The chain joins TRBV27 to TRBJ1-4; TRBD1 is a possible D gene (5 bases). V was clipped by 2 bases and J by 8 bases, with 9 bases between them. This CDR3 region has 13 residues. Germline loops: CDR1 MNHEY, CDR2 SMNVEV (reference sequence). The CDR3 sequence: CASSLRGEEKLFF. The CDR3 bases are TGTGCCAGCAGTTTAAGAGGGGAGGAAAAACTGTTTTTT.

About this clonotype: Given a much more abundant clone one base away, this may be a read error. CDR3 amino acids: CASSQVDSEKNTQYF. The CDR3, as DNA: TGTGCCAGCAGCCAAGTGGACAGCGAGAAAAACACTCAGTACTTC. The rearrangement uses TRBV14 and TRBJ2-4, with D perhaps TRBD1 (6 bases). The CDR3 runs to 15 residues. Looked up from germline, CDR1 is SGHDN and CDR2 is FVKESK. Variable domain in full (rest from reference TRBV14 and TRBJ2-4): EAGVTQFPSHSVIEKGQTVTLRCDPISGHDNLYWYRRVMGKEIKFLLHFVKESKQDESGMPNNRFLAERTGGTYSTLKVQPAELEDSGVYFCASSQVDSEKNTQYFGAGTRLSVL.

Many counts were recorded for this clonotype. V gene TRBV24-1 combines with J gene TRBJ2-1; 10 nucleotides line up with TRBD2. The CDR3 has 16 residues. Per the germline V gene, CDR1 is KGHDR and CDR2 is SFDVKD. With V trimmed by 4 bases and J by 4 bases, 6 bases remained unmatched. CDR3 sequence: CATSDTGTSAYNEQFF. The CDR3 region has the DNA TGTGCCACCAGTGACACCGGGACTAGCGCATACAATGAGCAGTTCTTC.

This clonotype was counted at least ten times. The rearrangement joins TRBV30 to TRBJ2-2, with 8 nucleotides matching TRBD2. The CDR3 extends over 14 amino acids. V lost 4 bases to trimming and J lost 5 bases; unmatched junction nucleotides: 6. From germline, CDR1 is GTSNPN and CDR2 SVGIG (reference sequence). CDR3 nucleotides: TGTGCCTGGACGGCGGGGGGCTGGACCGGGGAGCTGTTTTTT. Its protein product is CAWTAGGWTGELFF.

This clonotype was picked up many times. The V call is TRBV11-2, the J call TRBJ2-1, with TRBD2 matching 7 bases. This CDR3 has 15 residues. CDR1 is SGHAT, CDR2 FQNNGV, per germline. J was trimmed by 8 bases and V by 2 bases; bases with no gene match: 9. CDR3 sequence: CASSLFGRPGDEQFF. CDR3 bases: TGTGCCAGCAGCTTATTCGGGAGGCCGGGGGATGAGCAGTTCTTC. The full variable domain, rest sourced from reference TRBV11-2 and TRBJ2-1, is EAGVAQSPRYKIIEKRQSVAFWCNPISGHATLYWYQQILGQGPKLLIQFQNNGVVDDSQLPKDRFSAERLKGVDSTLKIQPAKLEDSAVYLCASSLFGRPGDEQFFGPGTRLTVL.